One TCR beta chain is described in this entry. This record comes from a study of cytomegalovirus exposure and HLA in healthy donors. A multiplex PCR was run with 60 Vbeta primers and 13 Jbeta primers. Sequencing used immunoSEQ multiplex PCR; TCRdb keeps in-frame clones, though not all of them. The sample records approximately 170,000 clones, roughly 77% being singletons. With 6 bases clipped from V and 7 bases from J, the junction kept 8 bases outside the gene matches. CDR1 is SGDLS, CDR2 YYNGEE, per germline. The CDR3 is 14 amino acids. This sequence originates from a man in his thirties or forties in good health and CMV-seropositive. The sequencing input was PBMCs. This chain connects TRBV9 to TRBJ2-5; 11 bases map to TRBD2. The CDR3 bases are TGTGCCAGCACTAGCGGGAGGAGTTCGGGGACCCAGTACTTC. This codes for CASTSGRSSGTQYF.